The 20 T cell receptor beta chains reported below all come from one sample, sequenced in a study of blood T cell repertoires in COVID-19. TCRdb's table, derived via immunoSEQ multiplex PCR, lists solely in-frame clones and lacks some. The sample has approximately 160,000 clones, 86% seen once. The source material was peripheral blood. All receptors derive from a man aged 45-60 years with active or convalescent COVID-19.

This CDR3 is CASSQDGRSNQPQHF. The CDR3 DNA follows: TGCGCCAGCAGCCAAGACGGCAGGAGCAATCAGCCCCAGCATTTT. The genes are TRBV4-3 and TRBJ1-5; D gene uncertain. This CDR3 has 15 amino acids. CDR1 and CDR2 from the germline V gene are LGHNA and YSLEER. V lost 0 bases to trimming and J lost 1 base, with 7 bases between them.

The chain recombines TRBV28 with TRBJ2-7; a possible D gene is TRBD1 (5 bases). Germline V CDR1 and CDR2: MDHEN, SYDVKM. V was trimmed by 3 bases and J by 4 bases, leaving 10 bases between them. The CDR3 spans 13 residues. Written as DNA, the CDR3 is TGTGCCAGCAGTTTGGTCGGACATTACGAGCAGTACTTC. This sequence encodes CASSLVGHYEQYF.

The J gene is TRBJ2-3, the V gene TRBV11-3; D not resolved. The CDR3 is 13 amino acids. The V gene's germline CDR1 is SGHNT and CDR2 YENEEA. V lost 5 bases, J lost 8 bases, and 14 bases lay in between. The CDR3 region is CASSTRVDGTQYF. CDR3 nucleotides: TGTGCCAGCAGCACCCGAGTAGATGGTACGCAGTATTTT.

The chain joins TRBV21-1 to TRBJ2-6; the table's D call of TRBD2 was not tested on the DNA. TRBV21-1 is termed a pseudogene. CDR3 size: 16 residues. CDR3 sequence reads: CASSNLGSSGANVLTF. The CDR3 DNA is TGTGCCAGCAGCAATCTCGGGAGCTCTGGGGCCAACGTCCTGACTTTC.

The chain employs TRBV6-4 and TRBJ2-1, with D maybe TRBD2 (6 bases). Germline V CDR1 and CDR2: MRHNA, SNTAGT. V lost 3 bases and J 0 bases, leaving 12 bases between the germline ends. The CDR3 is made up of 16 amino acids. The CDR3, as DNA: TGTGCCAGCAGTGAGCAGGGACTGAGCTCCTACAATGAGCAGTTCTTC. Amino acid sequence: CASSEQGLSSYNEQFF.

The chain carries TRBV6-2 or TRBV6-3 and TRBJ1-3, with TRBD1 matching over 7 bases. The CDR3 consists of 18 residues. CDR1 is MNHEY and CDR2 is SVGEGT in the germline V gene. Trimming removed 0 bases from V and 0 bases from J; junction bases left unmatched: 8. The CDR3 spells CASSYSGPGQSSGNTIYF. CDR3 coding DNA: TGTGCCAGCAGTTACTCGGGACCGGGACAGAGCTCTGGAAACACCATATATTTT.

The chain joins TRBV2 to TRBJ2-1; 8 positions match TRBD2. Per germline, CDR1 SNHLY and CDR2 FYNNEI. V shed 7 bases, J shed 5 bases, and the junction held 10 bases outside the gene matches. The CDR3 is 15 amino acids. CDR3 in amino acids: CASTGSSGIHNEQFF. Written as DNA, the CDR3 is TGTGCCAGCACCGGGAGTAGCGGGATACACAATGAGCAGTTCTTC. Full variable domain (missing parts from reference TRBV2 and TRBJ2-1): EPEVTQTPSHQVTQMGQEVILRCVPISNHLYFYWYRQILGQKVEFLVSFYNNEISEKSEIFDDQFSVERPDGSNFTLKIRSTKLEDSAMYFCASTGSSGIHNEQFFGPGTRLTVL.

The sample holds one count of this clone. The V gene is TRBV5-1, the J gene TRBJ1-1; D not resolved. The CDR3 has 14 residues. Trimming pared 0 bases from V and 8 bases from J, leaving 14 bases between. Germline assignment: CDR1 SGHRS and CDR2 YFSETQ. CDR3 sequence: CASSLDAVTGEAFF. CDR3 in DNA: TGCGCCAGCAGCTTGGATGCGGTAACGGGGGAAGCTTTCTTT.

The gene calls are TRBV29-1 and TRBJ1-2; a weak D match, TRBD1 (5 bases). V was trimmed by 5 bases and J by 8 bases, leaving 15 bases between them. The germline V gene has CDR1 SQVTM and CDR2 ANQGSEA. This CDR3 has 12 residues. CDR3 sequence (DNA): TGCAGCGTTCCCCGGACACGTGAGGGCTACACCTTC. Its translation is CSVPRTREGYTF.

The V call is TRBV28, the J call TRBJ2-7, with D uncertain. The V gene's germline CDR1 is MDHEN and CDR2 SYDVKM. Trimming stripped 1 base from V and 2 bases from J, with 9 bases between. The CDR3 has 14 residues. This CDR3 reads CASSLFGGTYEQYF. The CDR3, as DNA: TGTGCCAGCAGTTTATTTGGCGGAACCTACGAGCAGTACTTC.

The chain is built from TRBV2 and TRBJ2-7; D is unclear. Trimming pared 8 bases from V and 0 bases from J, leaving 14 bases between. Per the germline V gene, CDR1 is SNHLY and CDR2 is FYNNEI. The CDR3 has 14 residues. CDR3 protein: CASSSAVSSYEQYF. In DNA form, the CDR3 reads TGTGCCAGCTCCAGCGCCGTCAGCTCCTACGAGCAGTACTTC.

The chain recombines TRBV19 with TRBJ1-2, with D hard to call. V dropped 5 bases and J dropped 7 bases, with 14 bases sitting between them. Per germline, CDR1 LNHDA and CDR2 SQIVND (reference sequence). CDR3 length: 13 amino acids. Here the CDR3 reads CASSPWPRSGYTF. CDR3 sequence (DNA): TGTGCCAGTAGTCCCTGGCCGAGGTCTGGCTACACCTTC.

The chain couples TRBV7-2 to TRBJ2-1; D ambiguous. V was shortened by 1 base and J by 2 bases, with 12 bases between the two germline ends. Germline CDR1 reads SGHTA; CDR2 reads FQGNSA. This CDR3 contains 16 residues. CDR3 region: CASSLVIRSAYNEQFF. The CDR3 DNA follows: TGTGCCAGCAGCTTAGTTATCCGGTCCGCCTACAATGAGCAGTTCTTC.

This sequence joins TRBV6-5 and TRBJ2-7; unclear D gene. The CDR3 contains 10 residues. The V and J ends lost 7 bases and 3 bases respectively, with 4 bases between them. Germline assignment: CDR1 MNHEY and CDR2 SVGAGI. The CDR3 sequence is CASTNYEQYF. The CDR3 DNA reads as TGTGCCAGCACCAACTACGAGCAGTACTTC.

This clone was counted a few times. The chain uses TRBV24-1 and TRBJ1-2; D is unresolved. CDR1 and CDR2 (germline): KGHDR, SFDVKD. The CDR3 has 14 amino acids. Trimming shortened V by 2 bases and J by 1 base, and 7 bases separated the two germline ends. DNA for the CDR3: TGTGCCACCAGTGATTCACAGATTAACTATGGCTACACCTTC. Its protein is CATSDSQINYGYTF.

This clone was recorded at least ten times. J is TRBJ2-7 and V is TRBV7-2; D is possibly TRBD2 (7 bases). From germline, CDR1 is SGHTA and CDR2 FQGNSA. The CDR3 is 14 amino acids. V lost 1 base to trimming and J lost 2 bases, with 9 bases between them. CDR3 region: CASSLEGGPYEQYF. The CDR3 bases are TGTGCCAGCAGCTTAGAGGGGGGGCCCTACGAGCAGTACTTC.

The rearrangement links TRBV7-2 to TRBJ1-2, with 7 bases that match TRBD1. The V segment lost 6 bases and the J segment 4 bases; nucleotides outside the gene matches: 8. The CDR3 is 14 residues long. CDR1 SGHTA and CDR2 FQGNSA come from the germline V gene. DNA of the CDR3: TGTGCCAGCAGTCCCCCGGGACAGAGCTATGGCTACACCTTC. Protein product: CASSPPGQSYGYTF.

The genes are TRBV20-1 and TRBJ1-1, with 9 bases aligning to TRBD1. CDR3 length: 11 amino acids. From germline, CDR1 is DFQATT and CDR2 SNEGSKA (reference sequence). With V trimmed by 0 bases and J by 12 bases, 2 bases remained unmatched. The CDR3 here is CSARDGTGTFF. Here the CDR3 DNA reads TGCAGTGCTAGAGATGGGACAGGGACTTTCTTT.

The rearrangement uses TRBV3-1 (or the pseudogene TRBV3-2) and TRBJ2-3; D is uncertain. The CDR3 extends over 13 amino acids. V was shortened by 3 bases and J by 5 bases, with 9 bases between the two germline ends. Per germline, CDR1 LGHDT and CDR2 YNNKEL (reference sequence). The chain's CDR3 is CASSQMGEDTQYF. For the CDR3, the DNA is TGTGCCAGCAGCCAGATGGGCGAAGATACGCAGTATTTT.

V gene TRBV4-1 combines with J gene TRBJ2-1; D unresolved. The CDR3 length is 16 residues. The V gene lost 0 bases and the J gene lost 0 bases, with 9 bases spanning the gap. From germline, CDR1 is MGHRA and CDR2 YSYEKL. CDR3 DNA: TGCGCCAGCAGCCAAGATTCCCCTCCCTCCTACAATGAGCAGTTCTTC. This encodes CASSQDSPPSYNEQFF.